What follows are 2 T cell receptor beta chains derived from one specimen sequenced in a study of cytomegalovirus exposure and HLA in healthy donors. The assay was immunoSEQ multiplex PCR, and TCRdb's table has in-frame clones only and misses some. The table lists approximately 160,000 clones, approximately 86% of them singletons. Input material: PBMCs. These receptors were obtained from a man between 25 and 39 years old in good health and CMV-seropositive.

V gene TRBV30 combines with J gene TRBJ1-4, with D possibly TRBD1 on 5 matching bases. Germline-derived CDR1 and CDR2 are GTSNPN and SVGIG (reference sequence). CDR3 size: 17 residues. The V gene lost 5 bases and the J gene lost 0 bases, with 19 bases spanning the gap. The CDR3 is CAWESNIDSATNEKLFF. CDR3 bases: TGTGCCTGGGAATCCAATATTGACAGCGCAACTAATGAAAAACTGTTTTTT.

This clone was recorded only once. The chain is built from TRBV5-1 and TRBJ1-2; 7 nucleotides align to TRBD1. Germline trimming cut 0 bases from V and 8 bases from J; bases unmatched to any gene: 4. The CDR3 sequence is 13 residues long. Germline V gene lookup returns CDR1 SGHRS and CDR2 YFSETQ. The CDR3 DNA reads TGCGCCAGCAGCTTGGAGACAGGGATGGGCTACACCTTC. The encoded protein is CASSLETGMGYTF.